Here is one TCR beta chain with its context. Its target is unknown. This CDR3 is built from 14 residues. Germline V gene sequence: CDR1 SGHTA, CDR2 FQGNSA. Between the trimmed V and J ends, which lost 1 base and 5 bases, there was a span of 11 bases. These data come from a study of shared clonotypes between healthy human individuals. TCRdb keeps only in-frame clones here, not all; method: immunoSEQ multiplex PCR. Counted here are under 750,000 clones, over 55% occurring once; the ten biggest clones make up approximately 1.7%. Notes on the study in general: At large depth, rarefaction still showed sorted-subset sequencing to be incomplete.

V usage is TRBV7-2 and J usage is TRBJ2-5; the D gene could be TRBD1 or TRBD2 (6 bases each). The source material was memory CD4+ T cells sorted from blood. Subset described: CD45RA-negative fraction. The source of this sequence is a woman aged 25 to 39 in good health. The CDR3 region is CASSLVRRGETQYF. CDR3 in DNA: TGTGCCAGCAGCTTAGTAAGGAGGGGGGAGACCCAGTACTTC.